The 26 T cell receptor beta chains in this list originate from one sample, sequenced in a study of patients and donors after allogeneic stem cell transplantation (dated by TCRdb to 2018 to 2020). Libraries were made using RT-PCR. The instrument given in TCRdb is NextSeq 550. TCRdb applied fastp at Q25 and MiXCR to the public reads, then kept only in-frame beta chains. Entries that share a CDR3 protein sequence are merged under the most common genes and DNA. The sample table holds about a million distinct CDR3 sequences, of which 18% were seen once. Of the sample, around 6% falls within the top ten clones. The sequenced sample consisted of blood, either unsorted or a sorted T cell fraction (not recorded which). The receptors were gathered from a human donor who was either an allogeneic HSCT recipient or a stem cell or donor lymphocyte infusion donor (not recorded which). It is not recorded whose cells these are; they may come from a transplant donor.

The rearrangement joins TRBV19 to TRBJ1-1, with D hard to call. The V gene lost 0 bases and the J gene lost 4 bases, with 18 bases spanning the gap. From germline, CDR1 is LNHDA and CDR2 SQIVND (reference sequence). The CDR3 sequence is 17 residues long. The CDR3, as DNA: TGTGCCAGTAGTATAGATCTTCGCCAGACGGGCACCACTGAAGCTTTCTTT. Amino acids: CASSIDLRQTGTTEAFF.

This clonotype came up a few times. The chain joins TRBV4-1 to TRBJ2-2; D remains unclear. CDR1 and CDR2 (germline): MGHRA, YSYEKL. V was trimmed by 4 bases and J by 1 base, leaving 10 bases between them. The CDR3 has 15 residues. As DNA, the CDR3 is TGCGCCAGCAGCCCGACGAGCGAGAACACCGGGGAGCTGTTTTTT. Its protein product is CASSPTSENTGELFF.

In this sample, this clonotype turned up a few times. This rearrangement joins TRBV12-3 or TRBV12-4 to TRBJ1-4; D is undetermined. The CDR3 is 13 residues long. V gave up 3 bases and J gave up 8 bases, with 10 bases separating them. The CDR3 region has the DNA TGTGCCAGCAGTTTTGGGATATCGGAAAAACTGTTTTTT. This codes for CASSFGISEKLFF.

This clonotype was detected many times. The V call is TRBV20-1, the J call TRBJ1-2; D uncertain. Germline V gene sequence: CDR1 DFQATT, CDR2 SNEGSKA (reference sequence). The CDR3 has 12 residues. V shed 1 base and J shed 8 bases, with 11 bases lying between them. This chain's CDR3 is CSARVGKGGYTF. CDR3 DNA: TGCAGTGCTAGAGTCGGCAAAGGGGGCTACACCTTC.

This clonotype was detected a few times. This chain links TRBV18 with TRBJ1-1; D gene ambiguous. V dropped 4 bases and J dropped 0 bases, with 12 bases sitting between them. In germline, CDR1 is KGHSH, CDR2 LQKENI. This CDR3 is built from 15 residues. CDR3 coding DNA: TGTGCCAGCTCACTAATGGACGGGATGAACACTGAAGCTTTCTTT. It codes for CASSLMDGMNTEAFF.

The rearrangement uses TRBV20-1 and TRBJ1-1, with D possibly being TRBD1 (5 bases). V lost 8 bases and J lost 4, with 11 bases in between. Germline V gene lookup returns CDR1 DFQATT and CDR2 SNEGSKA (reference sequence). CDR3 size: 11 residues. The CDR3 DNA follows: TGCAGTTACCCGGGACTCACTGAAGCTTTCTTT. It translates to CSYPGLTEAFF.

This clonotype was counted a few times. This chain uses TRBV5-5 with TRBJ2-5; D uncertain. V was shortened by 0 bases and J by 1 base, with 13 bases between the two germline ends. Germline loops: CDR1 SGHKS, CDR2 YYEKEE (reference sequence). This CDR3 region has 16 residues. The CDR3 nucleotides are TGTGCCAGCAGCTTGGGGGTACGGTCCCTCCAAGAGACCCAGTACTTC. This codes for CASSLGVRSLQETQYF.

V and J are TRBV20-1 and TRBJ2-7, with 7 bases lining up with TRBD2. V trimming: 3 bases; J trimming: 3 bases; junction bases outside the gene matches: 5. Germline lookup yields CDR1 DFQATT and CDR2 SNEGSKA (reference sequence). The CDR3 has 13 residues. DNA for the CDR3: TGCAGTGCTAGTTTGGCGGGGGACTACGAGCAGTACTTC. Translation: CSASLAGDYEQYF.

In DNA form, the CDR3 reads TGTGCCAGCAGCTTAGTTTCGGCGGGGGGGCCGAATGAGCAGTTCTTC. It is translated as CASSLVSAGGPNEQFF. The rearrangement joins TRBV7-2 to TRBJ2-1; 9 nucleotides line up with TRBD2. The V gene end was trimmed by 1 base and the J gene end by 7 bases; junction bases not matched to a gene: 8. The CDR3 is made up of 16 amino acids. Germline values: CDR1 SGHTA, CDR2 FQGNSA.

In this sample, this clonotype turned up a few times. The chain joins TRBV2 to TRBJ2-4; 9 positions match TRBD1. V shed 6 bases and J 7 bases; nucleotides not matched to a gene: 7. This CDR3 region has 14 residues. CDR1 SNHLY and CDR2 FYNNEI come from the germline V gene. CDR3 in DNA: TGTGCCAGCAGAGACGAGGACAGGGGTAACATTCAGTACTTC. Translated: CASRDEDRGNIQYF.

The genes are TRBV20-1 and TRBJ2-5, with 7 bases identical to TRBD2. Unmatched junction bases numbered 4, after V lost 0 bases and J lost 0 bases. Germline V CDR1 and CDR2: DFQATT, SNEGSKA (reference sequence). The CDR3 loop spans 15 amino acids. This CDR3 is CSARDPAGHQETQYF. The CDR3 nucleotides read TGCAGTGCTAGAGATCCAGCGGGACACCAAGAGACCCAGTACTTC.

The chain carries TRBV13 and TRBJ2-1, with TRBD2 matching 9 bases. With V trimmed by 4 bases and J by 3 bases, 7 bases remained unmatched. CDR1 and CDR2 from the germline V gene are PRHDT and FYEKMQ (reference sequence). The CDR3 has 16 residues. CDR3 coding DNA: TGTGCCAGCAGCTCCACAGGCGGGGGGGACTACAATGAGCAGTTCTTC. Its protein is CASSSTGGGDYNEQFF.

The V call is TRBV20-1, the J call TRBJ2-3; possible D gene TRBD1, 6 bases. This CDR3 has 16 amino acids. V was trimmed by 3 bases and J by 2 bases, leaving 18 bases between them. In germline, CDR1 is DFQATT, CDR2 SNEGSKA (reference sequence). The CDR3 coding sequence is TGCAGTGCTAGCCACGAAGACAGGTCCCCCACAGATACGCAGTATTTT. This translates into CSASHEDRSPTDTQYF.

The V and J genes are TRBV7-6 and TRBJ1-4; D gene unclear. CDR3 length: 18 amino acids. CDR1 is SGHVS and CDR2 is FNYEAQ in the germline V gene. Trimming stripped 5 bases from V and 4 bases from J, with 23 bases between. The CDR3 is CASSLLPGYSRLNEKLFF. The CDR3 DNA sequence: TGTGCCAGCAGCCTACTCCCCGGATACAGCAGACTTAATGAAAAACTGTTTTTT.

The chain carries TRBV20-1 and TRBJ2-3, with 10 bases matching TRBD2. Germline lookup yields CDR1 DFQATT and CDR2 SNEGSKA (reference sequence). This CDR3 has 15 residues. V was clipped by 2 bases and J by 2 bases; unmatched bases: 4. CDR3 loop: CSARPTSGFTDTQYF. Here the CDR3 DNA reads TGCAGTGCTAGACCGACTAGCGGGTTCACAGATACGCAGTATTTT.

This clonotype came up a few times. The chain employs TRBV12-3 or TRBV12-4 and TRBJ1-2; 8 nucleotides align to TRBD1. With 4 bases clipped from V and 8 bases from J, the junction kept 15 bases outside the gene matches. The CDR3 is made up of 16 amino acids. The CDR3 bases are TGTGCCAGCAGTTCCTCCCAGGGGGCGCGTCTAGGGGGCTACACCTTC. Protein sequence: CASSSSQGARLGGYTF.

This clonotype was counted only a few times. The J gene is TRBJ2-2, the V gene TRBV29-1; TRBD2 agrees at 11 bases. CDR1 is SQVTM and CDR2 is ANQGSEA in the germline V gene. The trim removed 7 bases at V and 7 bases at J, leaving 8 bases unmatched. CDR3 length: 14 residues. DNA for the CDR3: TGCAGCGCTTTCGGACTAGCGGGCGGCGGGGAGCTGTTTTTT. This encodes CSAFGLAGGGELFF.

This clonotype was counted a few times. The V call is TRBV7-6, the J call TRBJ2-6; D unclear. CDR3 length: 20 amino acids. V was cut by 2 bases and J by 0 bases, with 20 bases left in between. In germline, CDR1 is SGHVS, CDR2 FNYEAQ. The CDR3 DNA reads as TGTGCCAGCAGCTTATCACTGCGGCTCGACCAAATCTCTGGGGCCAACGTCCTGACTTTC. Translating it yields CASSLSLRLDQISGANVLTF. The whole variable domain, filled in from reference TRBV7-6 and TRBJ2-6, reads GAGVSQSPRYKVTKRGQDVALRCDPISGHVSLYWYRQALGQGPEFLTYFNYEAQQDKSGLPNDRFSAERPEGSISTLTIQRTEQRDSAMYRCASSLSLRLDQISGANVLTFGAGSRLTVL.

V usage is TRBV9 and J usage is TRBJ2-1, with a possible D match to TRBD2 (6 bases). Germline CDR1 and CDR2: SGDLS and YYNGEE. The CDR3 contains 13 residues. V lost 2 bases to trimming and J lost 7 bases, with 10 bases between them. The CDR3 DNA reads as TGTGCCAGCAGCGTCACGGCGGGAAATGAGCAGTTCTTC. This codes for CASSVTAGNEQFF.

This clonotype was observed a handful of times. V and J are TRBV12-3 or TRBV12-4 and TRBJ2-1; D is perhaps TRBD2 (6 bases). The V gene lost 3 bases and the J gene lost 6 bases, with 15 bases spanning the gap. CDR3 length: 15 residues. The CDR3 spells CASSLPGVGGNEQFF. In DNA form, the CDR3 reads TGTGCCAGCAGTTTGCCCGGGGTGGGAGGCAATGAGCAGTTCTTC.

The V gene is TRBV28, the J gene TRBJ1-2, with 8 nucleotides matching TRBD1. CDR1 and CDR2 from the germline V gene are MDHEN and SYDVKM. The J segment lost 5 bases and the V segment lost 2 bases, leaving 7 bases of the junction unmatched. The CDR3 sequence is 15 residues long. The CDR3 DNA reads as TGTGCCAGCAGTTTAAGGGACAGGAGATATTATGGCTACACCTTC. It codes for CASSLRDRRYYGYTF.

This clonotype was seen a handful of times. The CDR3 loop is CASSQDLRGMGGQETQYF. The CDR3 DNA sequence: TGCGCCAGCAGCCAAGATCTTCGGGGGATGGGGGGCCAAGAGACCCAGTACTTC. V is TRBV4-3 and J is TRBJ2-5; TRBD2 is a possible D gene (6 bases). Germline V gives CDR1 LGHNA, CDR2 YSLEER. The CDR3 contains 18 residues. Trimming removed 0 bases from V and 1 base from J, with 18 bases in between.

The chain carries TRBV6-4 and TRBJ1-3; 10 positions match TRBD1. Germline V gene data show CDR1 as MRHNA and CDR2 as SNTAGT. Germline trimming cut 4 bases from V and 2 bases from J; bases unmatched to any gene: 11. The CDR3 runs to 18 residues. CDR3 protein: CASSGRPGQGRAGNTIYF. The CDR3 DNA reads as TGTGCCAGCAGTGGAAGACCGGGACAGGGGAGGGCTGGAAACACCATATATTTT.

The chain links TRBV29-1 to TRBJ2-2, with D tentatively TRBD1 or TRBD2 (6 bases each). With 7 bases removed from V and 6 bases from J, the gap between germline ends came to 9 bases. Germline V gene lookup returns CDR1 SQVTM and CDR2 ANQGSEA. The CDR3 spans 11 residues. CDR3 sequence (DNA): TGCAGCGGGAGGGGGTCCGGGGAGCTGTTTTTT. It yields the protein CSGRGSGELFF.

V and J are TRBV7-6 and TRBJ2-7; 8 positions match TRBD2. The germline V gene has CDR1 SGHVS and CDR2 FNYEAQ. V lost 1 base, J lost 3 bases, and 14 bases stayed unmatched. There are 18 residues in the CDR3. The chain's CDR3 is CASSLGPPSPGGVYEQYF. The CDR3 bases are TGTGCCAGCAGCTTAGGCCCACCTTCCCCCGGGGGGGTCTACGAGCAGTACTTC. Together with reference TRBV7-6 and TRBJ2-7, the CDR3 gives the full variable domain: GAGVSQSPRYKVTKRGQDVALRCDPISGHVSLYWYRQALGQGPEFLTYFNYEAQQDKSGLPNDRFSAERPEGSISTLTIQRTEQRDSAMYRCASSLGPPSPGGVYEQYFGPGTRLTVT.

The sample holds a few counts of this clonotype. The chain uses TRBV7-9 and TRBJ2-5, with 7 bases identical to TRBD2. This CDR3 has 15 residues. CDR1 is SEHNR, CDR2 FQNEAQ, per germline (reference sequence). V lost 5 bases and J lost 1; bases outside the gene matches: 7. CDR3 loop: CASSHRLAVQETQYF. The DNA for the CDR3 is TGTGCCAGCAGCCACCGACTAGCCGTCCAAGAGACCCAGTACTTC.